The source of this T cell receptor beta chain is a study of a mutant IDH1 vaccine in newly diagnosed glioma. In regard to this clone: Its antigen remains unknown.

Regarding time point: week 11, during vaccination. Topical imiquimod accompanied each vaccine dose, which consisted of 300 ug of mutant IDH1 20-mer peptide. V lost 3 bases, J lost 6 bases, and 11 bases stayed unmatched. The length of the CDR3 is 16 residues. Germline CDR1 and CDR2: SGHRS and YFSETQ. Method: immunoSEQ multiplex PCR; TCRdb's copy keeps in-frame clones and lacks some. Found here are some 54,000 clones, more than 85% of them singletons; the top ten hold around 2.5%. The chain combines TRBV5-1 with TRBJ1-4; 7 bases fit TRBD1. This material consisted of PBMCs, taken from a glioma patient whose treatment included an IDH1 peptide vaccine. The sequence came from a man aged 45-60 years with glioma. Here the CDR3 DNA reads TGCGCCAGCAGCTCCCTCCCGAGGGGGCAATATGAAAAACTGTTTTTT. This gives the protein CASSSLPRGQYEKLFF.